This T cell receptor beta chain stems from a study of blood T cell repertoires in COVID-19. Overall study context: The study drew acute and convalescent COVID-19 samples from the United States, Italy and Spain.

In germline, CDR1 is MNHEY, CDR2 SMNVEV (reference sequence). Trimming shortened V by 3 bases and J by 8 bases, and 17 bases separated the two germline ends. The CDR3 is 15 amino acids. Participants' own reports of clinical history determined their cohort assignment. Two consecutive negative NP/OP PCR tests, clearance, or resolved symptoms defined Cohort 3 recovery. In the original workflow: Reference gene primer amplification yielded estimated nucleated cell counts. The repertoire was sequenced with immunoSEQ multiplex PCR; TCRdb's copy has only in-frame clones and lacks some. The D gene and trimming were derived from the DNA, and the V and J assignments and clone size from that table. Seen here are some 300,000 clones, 70% to 90% observed once, and the top ten hold 9.5%.

Sequenced material: PBMCs or T cells enriched from blood (not recorded which). The clonotype was recovered from a woman between 40 and 50 years old who had recovered from COVID-19. The J gene is TRBJ2-1, the V gene TRBV27, with D perhaps TRBD1 (5 bases). The DNA of the CDR3 is TGTGCCAGCAGTTTTTCCCAGGGATTAGGGTATGAGCAGTTCTTC. Translating gives CASSFSQGLGYEQFF.